These T cell receptor beta chains were read from a single sample in a study of OX40 agonist ivuxolimab in advanced cancers. Here immunoSEQ multiplex PCR was the method, and the copy in TCRdb shows in-frame clones only, minus some. The sample has tens of thousands of clones; over 60% are singletons. Sequenced here: CD4+ or CD8+ T cells sorted from blood, sampled in a trial of the OX40 agonist ivuxolimab. The receptors stem from an adult with an advanced solid tumor such as melanoma, head and neck, liver or kidney cancer. Each CDR3 is given with its conserved first and last residue. Fields, in order: J gene, V gene, clone size, D gene, CDR3 DNA, CDR3 protein. A D gene is named only where the DNA matches it firmly. Clone size is not always given. Where it is, it says once, few, many or a class for expanded clones.

TRBJ2-2 | TRBV7-3 | - | - | TGTGCCAGCAGCTGGACAGTGAACACCGGGGAGCTGTTTTTT | CASSWTVNTGELFF
TRBJ1-1 | TRBV7-2 | - | - | TGTGCCAGCAGCTTAGGAAGAACTGAAGCTTTCTTT | CASSLGRTEAFF
TRBJ1-2 | TRBV28 | once | - | TGTGCCAGCAGTTTGGACGGAAACTACTATGGCTACACCTTC | CASSLDGNYYGYTF
TRBJ1-4 | TRBV27 | - | - | TGTGCCAGCAGTAAACCTAATGAAAAACTGTTTTTT | CASSKPNEKLFF
TRBJ1-1 | TRBV11-2 | - | - | TGTGCCAGCATAGATCAGGACAGACGGAACACTGAAGCTTTCTTT | CASIDQDRRNTEAFF
TRBJ1-2 | TRBV5-1 | - | TRBD1 | TGCGCCAGCAGCTCCGGACAGGGGGCTTTTGGCTACACCTTC | CASSSGQGAFGYTF
TRBJ2-2 | TRBV5-1 | - | TRBD2 | TGCGCCAGCAGCTTGGTTACGGGAGGGCCAGGCGGGGAGCTGTTTTTT | CASSLVTGGPGGELFF
TRBJ1-1 | TRBV6-1 | - | - | TGTGCCAGCAGTGAAGTATATTGGGGACCAGGGGTGGGTGAAGCTTTCTTT | CASSEVYWGPGVGEAFF
TRBJ1-5 | TRBV5-5 | - | - | TGTGCCAGCAGCTTTGGTCTATTGAATCAGCCCCAGCATTTT | CASSFGLLNQPQHF
TRBJ1-2 | TRBV19 | few | - | TGTGCCAGTAGTATAACCCCGAGGGGGGACTATGGCTACACCTTC | CASSITPRGDYGYTF
TRBJ2-2 | TRBV9 | - | TRBD1 | TGTGCCAGCACCCCGTACGGGACAGGGTCCACCGGGGAGCTGTTTTTT | CASTPYGTGSTGELFF
TRBJ2-7 | TRBV6-5 | - | - | TGTGCCAGCACCGACGGACTGTACTCCTACGAGCAGTACTTC | CASTDGLYSYEQYF
TRBJ2-2 | TRBV7-9 | - | TRBD2 | TGTGCCAGCACCCCTGGTAGCGGGAGAGGGGACGGGGAGCTGTTTTTT | CASTPGSGRGDGELFF
TRBJ2-2 | TRBV7-8 | - | TRBD2 | TGTGCCAGCAGCTTAGTAGCGGGAGGCACCGGGGAGCTGTTTTTT | CASSLVAGGTGELFF
TRBJ1-1 | TRBV28 | - | TRBD1 | TGTGCCAGCAGGCCACAGGGGAGGGTCGGCACTGAAGCTTTCTTT | CASRPQGRVGTEAFF
TRBJ2-1 | TRBV5-1 | - | - | TGCGCCAGCACCGAAATCTCCCAGTGGAATGAGCAGTTCTTC | CASTEISQWNEQFF
TRBJ2-3 | TRBV19 | - | TRBD1 | TGTGCCAGTAGTATGGGGACAGGGATAGATACGCAGTATTTT | CASSMGTGIDTQYF
TRBJ2-7 | TRBV28 | - | - | TGTGCCAGCAGTGTACCACTATCTCCCCTAGGGGAGCAGTACTTC | CASSVPLSPLGEQYF
TRBJ2-7 | TRBV5-1 | - | - | TGCGCCAGCAGCTTCGAGGTCCCCCCTTACGAGCAGTACTTC | CASSFEVPPYEQYF
TRBJ2-5 | TRBV7-2 | - | - | TGTGCCAGCAGCTCGGCGTGGACAACCAGAGGAGAGACCCAGTACTTC | CASSSAWTTRGETQYF
TRBJ2-1 | TRBV11-3 | - | - | TGTGCCAGCAGCCCCCGAGGTAGGAATGAGCAGTTCTTC | CASSPRGRNEQFF
TRBJ2-1 | TRBV7-2 | - | TRBD2 | TGTGCCAGCAGCCCCCGACTAGCGGGAGACAATGAGCAGTTCTTC | CASSPRLAGDNEQFF
TRBJ1-2 | TRBV11-1 | - | TRBD1 | TGTGCCAGCAGCTTTGCAGGGGGCGCCGATGGCTACACCTTC | CASSFAGGADGYTF
TRBJ1-2 | TRBV2 | few | TRBD1 | TGTGCCAGCATCCAGGACAGGGGTGGCTACACCTTC | CASIQDRGGYTF
TRBJ2-1 | TRBV10-3 | - | TRBD1 | TGTGCCATCAGTGAGCCGGGACAGGGGGGCAATGAGCAGTTCTTC | CAISEPGQGGNEQFF
TRBJ2-3 | TRBV9 | - | - | TGTGCCAGCAGTGCCCAGGGGAGTCCTACAGATACGCAGTATTTT | CASSAQGSPTDTQYF
TRBJ2-2 | TRBV11-2 | once | - | TGTGCCAGCAGCTTAGAGATCACCGGGGAGCTGTTTTTT | CASSLEITGELFF
TRBJ2-1 | TRBV19 | - | - | TGTGCCAGTATATACTTTCGCCGTAACGGGCAGTTCTTC | CASIYFRRNGQFF
TRBJ2-3 | TRBV9 | - | TRBD2 | TGTGCCAGCAGCGTAGCGGCTAGCGGGAGGACCGCAGATACGCAGTATTTT | CASSVAASGRTADTQYF
TRBJ2-5 | TRBV6-1 | - | TRBD2 | TGTGCCAGCAGTGAAAGCTGGAGCGGGAGAGTATTTGGGGAAGAGACCCAGTACTTC | CASSESWSGRVFGEETQYF
TRBJ2-1 | TRBV11-2 | - | - | TGTGCCAGCAGCTTCCCCGGCTCCTACAATGAGCAGTTCTTC | CASSFPGSYNEQFF
TRBJ1-2 | TRBV29-1 | - | - | TGCAGCTCTCAGGGGTCCCCGAATAACTATGGCTACACCTTC | CSSQGSPNNYGYTF
TRBJ2-1 | TRBV28 | - | - | TGTGCCAGCAGTCCCCTCGGGGGATCCTACAATGAGCAGTTCTTC | CASSPLGGSYNEQFF
TRBJ1-2 | TRBV29-1 | - | - | TGCAGCGTTGAATCTGGGTCCTCCTCTAGTTATGGCTACACCTTC | CSVESGSSSSYGYTF
TRBJ1-3 | TRBV18 | once | - | TGTGCCAGCTCACCGGGAGGGCCGGGCTCTGGAAACACCATATATTTT | CASSPGGPGSGNTIYF
TRBJ1-2 | TRBV19 | - | TRBD1 | TGTGCCAGTAGCCTGACAGGGTCTGGCTACACCTTC | CASSLTGSGYTF
TRBJ1-2 | TRBV5-1 | once | - | TGCGCCAGCAGCTTGGTTCCGGGGTCGAACTATGGCTACACCTTC | CASSLVPGSNYGYTF
TRBJ2-1 | TRBV2 | few | - | TGTGCCAGCAGTGAGGGGTTGAAAGAGCGCGATGAGCAGTTCTTC | CASSEGLKERDEQFF
TRBJ2-4 | TRBV2 | - | - | TGTGCCAGCAGTGTGTCAGTCCTAGCCAAAAACATTCAGTACTTC | CASSVSVLAKNIQYF
TRBJ2-7 | TRBV5-1 | once | - | TGCGCCAGCAGCAAACCGGGACTTAGCTACGAGCAGTACTTC | CASSKPGLSYEQYF
TRBJ1-6 | TRBV7-9 | once | - | TGTGCCAGCACCAAGAGGGGGGACAATTCACCCCTCCACTTT | CASTKRGDNSPLHF
TRBJ1-1 | TRBV29-1 | few | - | TGCAGCGTTGCAGGGCGGAACACTGAAGCTTTCTTT | CSVAGRNTEAFF
TRBJ2-1 | TRBV7-8 | - | TRBD2 | TGTGCCAGCAGTTGGACTAGCGGGAGGGATGAGCAGTTCTTC | CASSWTSGRDEQFF
TRBJ2-5 | TRBV23-1 | - | - | TGCGCCAGCAGTCTGGGATTCCCCCAAGAGACCCAGTACTTC | CASSLGFPQETQYF
TRBJ2-1 | TRBV18 | once | TRBD2 | TGTGCCAGCTCACCCGGGACTAGCGGGAACAATGAGCAGTTCTTC | CASSPGTSGNNEQFF
TRBJ1-2 | TRBV28 | once | - | TGTGCCAGCAGTTTATTCAAGACAGGAGCGGGCGGCTACACCTTC | CASSLFKTGAGGYTF
TRBJ2-3 | TRBV30 | - | - | TGTGCCTGGAGTGTCCTAGATACGCAGTATTTT | CAWSVLDTQYF
TRBJ1-4 | TRBV7-9 | - | - | TGTGCCAGCAGCCCCGCGGGGCATGAAAAACTGTTTTTT | CASSPAGHEKLFF